A single sample gave rise to the 4 T cell receptor beta chains below, sequenced in a study of blood T cell repertoires in COVID-19. Assay: immunoSEQ multiplex PCR; the TCRdb copy retains only in-frame clones and omits some. This table has approximately 160,000 clones, 85% to 90% appearing once. The sequenced sample was peripheral blood. The source is a man aged 50 or older with active or convalescent COVID-19.

This chain connects TRBV18 to TRBJ1-1, with D unresolved. The V gene lost 3 bases and the J gene lost 0 bases, with 5 bases spanning the gap. Looked up from germline, CDR1 is KGHSH and CDR2 is LQKENI. CDR3 length: 13 residues. CDR3 protein: CASSPDLNTEAFF. CDR3 nucleotide sequence: TGTGCCAGCTCACCCGACTTGAACACTGAAGCTTTCTTT.

The chain employs TRBV5-1 and TRBJ1-2, with D unresolved. V was cut by 4 bases and J by 7 bases, with 20 bases left in between. The length of the CDR3 is 15 residues. Germline V gives CDR1 SGHRS, CDR2 YFSETQ. DNA of the CDR3: TGCGCCAGCAGCCCTCGTCGGGAATCGACTTTTGGCTACACCTTC. It is translated as CASSPRRESTFGYTF. Based on the CDR3 plus reference TRBV5-1 and TRBJ1-2, the full variable domain is KAGVTQTPRYLIKTRGQQVTLSCSPISGHRSVSWYQQTPGQGLQFLFEYFSETQRNKGNFPGRFSGRQFSNSRSEMNVSTLELGDSALYLCASSPRRESTFGYTFGSGTRLTVV.

The genes are TRBV6-2 or TRBV6-3 and TRBJ1-5; TRBD1 matches at 9 bases. Germline loops: CDR1 MNHEY, CDR2 SVGEGT. The CDR3 is 16 residues long. V was pared by 5 bases and J by 1 base, with 6 bases of the junction left unmatched. DNA of the CDR3: TGTGCCAGCAGTACCCAGACAGGGGGAAGCAATCAGCCCCAGCATTTT. It translates to CASSTQTGGSNQPQHF.

The chain joins TRBV9 to TRBJ1-1; TRBD1 matches at 8 bases. CDR1 is SGDLS and CDR2 is YYNGEE in the germline V gene. Unmatched junction bases numbered 6, after V lost 2 bases and J lost 3 bases. CDR3 size: 15 residues. The CDR3 spells CASSVDGQGDTEAFF. The CDR3 DNA follows: TGTGCCAGCAGCGTGGACGGACAGGGCGACACTGAAGCTTTCTTT.